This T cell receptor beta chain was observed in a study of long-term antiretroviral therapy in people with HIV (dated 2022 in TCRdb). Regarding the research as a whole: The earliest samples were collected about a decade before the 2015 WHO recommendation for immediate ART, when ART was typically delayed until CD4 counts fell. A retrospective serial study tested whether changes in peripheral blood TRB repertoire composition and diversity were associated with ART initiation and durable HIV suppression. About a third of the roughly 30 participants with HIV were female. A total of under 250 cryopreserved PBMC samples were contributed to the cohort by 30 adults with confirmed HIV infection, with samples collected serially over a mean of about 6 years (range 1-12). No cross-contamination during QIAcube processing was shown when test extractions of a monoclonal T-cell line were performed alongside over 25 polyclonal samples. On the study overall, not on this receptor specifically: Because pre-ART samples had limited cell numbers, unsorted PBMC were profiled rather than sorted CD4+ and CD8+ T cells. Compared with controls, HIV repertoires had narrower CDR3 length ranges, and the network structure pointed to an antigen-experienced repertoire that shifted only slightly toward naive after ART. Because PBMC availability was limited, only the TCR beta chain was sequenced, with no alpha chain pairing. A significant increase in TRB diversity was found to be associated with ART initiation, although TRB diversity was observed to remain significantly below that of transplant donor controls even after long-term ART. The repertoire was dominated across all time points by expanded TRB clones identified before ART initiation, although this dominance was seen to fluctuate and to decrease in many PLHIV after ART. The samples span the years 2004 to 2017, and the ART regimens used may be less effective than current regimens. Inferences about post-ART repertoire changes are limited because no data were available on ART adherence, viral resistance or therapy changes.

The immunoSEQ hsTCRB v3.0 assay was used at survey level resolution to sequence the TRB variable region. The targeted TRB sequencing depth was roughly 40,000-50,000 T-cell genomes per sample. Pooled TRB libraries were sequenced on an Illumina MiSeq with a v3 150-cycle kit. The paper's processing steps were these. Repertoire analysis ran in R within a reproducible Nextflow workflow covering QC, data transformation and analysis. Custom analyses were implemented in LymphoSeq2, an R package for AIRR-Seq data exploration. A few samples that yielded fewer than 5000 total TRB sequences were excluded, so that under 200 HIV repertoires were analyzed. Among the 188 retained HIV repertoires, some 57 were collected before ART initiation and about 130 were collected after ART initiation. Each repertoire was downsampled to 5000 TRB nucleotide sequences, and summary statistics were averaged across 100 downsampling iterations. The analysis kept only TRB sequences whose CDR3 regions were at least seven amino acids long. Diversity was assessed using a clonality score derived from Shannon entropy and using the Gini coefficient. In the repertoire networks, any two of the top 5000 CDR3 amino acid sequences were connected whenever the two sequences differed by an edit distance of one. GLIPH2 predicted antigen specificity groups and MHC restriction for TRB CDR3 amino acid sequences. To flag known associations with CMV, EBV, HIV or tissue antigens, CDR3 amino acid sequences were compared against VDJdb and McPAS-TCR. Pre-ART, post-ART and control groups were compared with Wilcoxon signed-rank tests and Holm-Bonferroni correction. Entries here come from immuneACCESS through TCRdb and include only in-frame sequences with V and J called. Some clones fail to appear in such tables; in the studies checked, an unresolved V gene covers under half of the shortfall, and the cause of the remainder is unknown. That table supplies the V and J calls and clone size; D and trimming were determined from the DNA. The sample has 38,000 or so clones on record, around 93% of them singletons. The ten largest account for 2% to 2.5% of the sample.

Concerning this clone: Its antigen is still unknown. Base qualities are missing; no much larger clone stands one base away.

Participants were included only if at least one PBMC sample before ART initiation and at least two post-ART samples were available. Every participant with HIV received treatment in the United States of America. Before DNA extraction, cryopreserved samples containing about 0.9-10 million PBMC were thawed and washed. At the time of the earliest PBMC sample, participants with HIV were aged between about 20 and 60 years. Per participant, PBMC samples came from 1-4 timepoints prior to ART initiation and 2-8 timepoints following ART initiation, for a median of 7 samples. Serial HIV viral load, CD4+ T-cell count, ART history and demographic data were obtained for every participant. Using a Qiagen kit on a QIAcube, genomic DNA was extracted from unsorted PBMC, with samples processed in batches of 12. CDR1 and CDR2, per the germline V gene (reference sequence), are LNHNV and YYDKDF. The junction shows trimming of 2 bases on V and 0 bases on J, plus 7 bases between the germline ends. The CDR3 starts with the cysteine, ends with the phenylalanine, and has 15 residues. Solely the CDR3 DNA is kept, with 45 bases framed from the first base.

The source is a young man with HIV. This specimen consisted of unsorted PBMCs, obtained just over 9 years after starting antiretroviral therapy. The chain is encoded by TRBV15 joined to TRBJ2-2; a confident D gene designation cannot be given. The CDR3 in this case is CATSRPWPNTGELFF. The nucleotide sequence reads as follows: TGTGCCACCAGCAGACCGTGGCCGAACACCGGGGAGCTGTTTTTT.